Described below is a single T cell receptor beta chain sequence and its context. What it binds is not known. Germline V gene lookup returns CDR1 SGDLS and CDR2 YYNGEE. This CDR3 contains 16 residues. Deletions cut 2 bases from V and 3 bases from J, with 16 bases between. The sample comes from a study of T cell responses to AZD1222 COVID-19 vaccine. Study findings and constraints: Spike-wide coverage was observed for vaccine-associated CD4 TCRs, with dominant responses at 160-218 and 743-854.

Repertoires were generated with immunoSEQ multiplex PCR, while TCRdb's copy carries only in-frame clones and drops some. The table has about 170,000 clones, roughly 89% seen once; the top ten hold around 1%. This chain links TRBV9 with TRBJ2-3; maybe TRBD2 (5 bases). The TCR comes from an adult who received the AZD1222 COVID-19 vaccine. This sample comprised peripheral blood, obtained 28 days after the second AZD1222 dose. CDR3 amino acids: CASSVSRGMGTDTQYF. The DNA for the CDR3 is TGTGCCAGCAGCGTCTCTCGGGGAATGGGTACAGATACGCAGTATTTT.